This entry lists 20 T cell receptor beta chains sequenced from one sample in a study of tumor-infiltrating lymphocytes in glioblastoma multiforme. Three nested ARM-PCR rounds with V-beta and C-beta primers built TCRB libraries. TCRdb reprocessed the multiplex PCR reads via MiXCR and lists one record per CDR3 protein. This table holds fewer than 40,000 distinct CDR3 sequences, about 64% found once. Sequenced material: brain tumor tissue. These receptors were obtained from a male donor with glioblastoma.

V and J are TRBV6-2 or TRBV6-3 and TRBJ2-1, with no clear D. Germline V gene lookup returns CDR1 MNHEY and CDR2 SVGEGT. V was trimmed by 5 bases and J by 12 bases, leaving 20 bases between them. The CDR3 contains 14 residues. Written as DNA, the CDR3 is TGTGCCAGCAGTCGGATGAGCTCCTACAACGGGCAGTTCTTC. Translated: CASSRMSSYNGQFF.

In the case of this clonotype: The junction and the germline gene differ at one end; a read error may be behind it. This sequence joins TRBV6-6 and TRBJ1-5, with D unresolved. The CDR3 spans 15 residues. From germline, CDR1 is MNHNY and CDR2 SVGAGI (reference sequence). The CDR3 sequence is CASSYSGFTIQPQQF. DNA of the CDR3: TGTGCCAGCAGTTACTCAGGGTTTACCATTCAGCCCCAGCAGTTT.

This clonotype was detected only once. In this CDR3 the conserved last residue, phenylalanine or tryptophan, is missing, so a read error is likely. The V and J genes are TRBV20-1 and TRBJ2-7; tentatively, D is TRBD1 or TRBD2 (5 bases each). The ends were cut back, 4 bases at V and 3 bases at J, with 16 bases in the middle. Germline loops: CDR1 DFQATT, CDR2 SNEGSKA (reference sequence). This CDR3 comprises 14 residues. The CDR3 protein is CSAMEDNPSYEQYL. CDR3 coding DNA: TGCAGTGCTATGGAGGACAACCCCAGCTACGAGCAGTACTTG.

The gene calls are TRBV11-2 and TRBJ2-7; tentative D call: TRBD1 (8 bases). V dropped 6 bases and J dropped 3 bases, with 15 bases sitting between them. The germline V gene has CDR1 SGHAT and CDR2 FQNNGV. The CDR3 contains 14 residues. The CDR3, as DNA: TGTGCCAGCAGGACGACAGGGGAGGGCTACGAGCAGTACTTC. It yields the protein CASRTTGEGYEQYF.

This clonotype has ten or more counts. The V call is TRBV6-6, the J call TRBJ2-7, with D perhaps matching TRBD1 or TRBD2 (5 bases each). Trimming shortened V by 6 bases and J by 1 base, and 19 bases separated the two germline ends. CDR3 length: 16 amino acids. Germline CDR1 is MNHNY and CDR2 is SVGAGI (reference sequence). CDR3 loop: CASRASGQGLSYEQYF. The CDR3 coding sequence is TGTGCCAGCAGGGCCTCGGGGCAGGGTCTTTCCTACGAGCAGTACTTC.

This clonotype has just a few counts. The chain employs TRBV6-1 and TRBJ2-3; 7 bases align to TRBD1. This CDR3 has 14 amino acids. The V gene end was trimmed by 2 bases and the J gene end by 4 bases; junction bases not matched to a gene: 3. CDR1 and CDR2 from the germline V gene are MNHNS and SASEGT. CDR3 residues: CASSESTGADTQYF. The CDR3 bases are TGTGCCAGCAGTGAAAGTACAGGGGCAGATACGCAGTATTTT.

This clonotype has only one observation. V gene TRBV14 combines with J gene TRBJ2-1; 8 positions agree with TRBD2. This CDR3 spans 16 amino acids. The germline CDR1 and CDR2 sequences are SGHDN and FVKESK. V lost 8 bases, J lost 10 bases, and 19 bases stayed unmatched. Here the CDR3 reads CASGAHGLAGIGEQFF. DNA of the CDR3: TGTGCCAGCGGCGCCCACGGATTAGCGGGGATCGGCGAGCAGTTCTTC.

The rearrangement joins TRBV7-3 to TRBJ2-5, with D hard to call. This CDR3 has 15 amino acids. The germline gives CDR1 SGHTA, CDR2 FQGTGA. V shed 0 bases and J shed 2 bases, with 10 bases lying between them. CDR3 nucleotide sequence: TGTGCCAGCAGCTTAACACCTCAGATTCAAGAGACCCAGTACTTC. The encoded protein is CASSLTPQIQETQYF.

Details on this clonotype: Without the conserved terminal phenylalanine or tryptophan, this CDR3 likely stems from a read error. The limits of the CDR3 on the DNA are not certain, so only TCRdb's listed CDR3 is given. The chain has TRBV6-5 and TRBJ2-7; the table gives TRBD1 as D, unverified against the DNA. From germline, CDR1 is MNHEY and CDR2 SVGAGI. The CDR3 has 15 residues if both end residues are counted. The CDR3 sequence: CASSYQQGQAYEQYS.

A remark on this clonotype: The conserved phenylalanine or tryptophan is not found at the CDR3 terminus, so this likely reflects a read error. The DNA is left out, because the CDR3 cannot be placed on it with certainty; the CDR3 is given as TCRdb lists it. The genes are TRBV11-2 and TRBJ2-3; the table gives TRBD1 as D, unverified against the DNA. CDR1 is SGHAT, CDR2 FQNNGV, per germline. With termini counted, the CDR3 has 15 amino acids. The CDR3 loop reads CASTPDEAITDTHYS.

The chain couples TRBV20-1 to TRBJ2-1, with a possible D match to TRBD2 (5 bases). V gave up 7 bases and J gave up 9 bases, with 25 bases separating them. There are 15 residues in the CDR3. CDR1 is DFQATT, CDR2 SNEGSKA, per germline (reference sequence). CDR3 residues: CSGSDTDYVFLEQFF. For the CDR3, the DNA is TGCAGTGGTAGTGATACAGACTATGTCTTCCTTGAGCAGTTCTTC.

This clonotype was seen ten or more times. The rearrangement links TRBV30 to TRBJ1-5; a possible D gene is TRBD1 (5 bases). V lost 5 bases and J lost 5, with 19 bases in between. There are 15 residues in the CDR3. CDR1 is GTSNPN and CDR2 is SVGIG in the germline V gene (reference sequence). CDR3 sequence (DNA): TGTGCCTGGTCAACCCGGACACTCCTCGATCAGCCCCAGCATTTT. Protein product: CAWSTRTLLDQPQHF. Together with reference TRBV30 and TRBJ1-5, the CDR3 gives the full variable domain: SQTIHQWPATLVQPVGSPLSLECTVEGTSNPNLYWYRQAAGRGLQLLFYSVGIGQISSEVPQNLSASRPQDRQFILSSKKLLLSDSGFYLCAWSTRTLLDQPQHFGDGTRLSIL.

On this clonotype itself: At one boundary the junction diverges from the germline segment, which might be a read error. The chain couples TRBV29-1 to TRBJ2-1; no clear D gene. CDR3 length: 14 residues. The germline V gene has CDR1 SQVTM and CDR2 ANQGSEA. CDR3 loop: CSVEGANSYNEQFF. CDR3 sequence (DNA): TGCAGCGTCGAAGGAGCGAATTCCTACAATGAACAGTTCTTC.

The chain is built from TRBV4-1 and TRBJ2-5; weak D call: TRBD1 (5 bases). The V gene's germline CDR1 is MGHRA and CDR2 YSYEKL. The V end was cut by 8 bases, the J end by 3 bases, with 22 bases between. CDR3 length: 16 amino acids. The CDR3 nucleotides are TGCGCCAGCTGTAGTCAGGGAAAGGCCCTCGAAGAGACCCAGTACTTC. Protein sequence: CASCSQGKALEETQYF.

The table lists this clonotype with a few counts. This clone may be a read error of a much larger clone one base away. The genes are TRBV12-3 or TRBV12-4 and TRBJ2-5; tentative D call: TRBD1 (6 bases). This CDR3 has 14 residues. The germline V and J ends were trimmed by 5 bases and 9 bases, with 19 bases remaining between them. CDR3 residues: CASSPPDRVEAQYF. CDR3 DNA sequence: TGTGCCAGCAGTCCTCCGGACAGAGTGGAGGCCCAGTACTTC.

Points on this clonotype: The conserved closing phenylalanine or tryptophan is absent in this CDR3, likely reflecting a read error. This sequence joins TRBV12-3 or TRBV12-4 and TRBJ2-7; D might be TRBD2 (6 bases). Between the trimmed V and J ends, which lost 4 bases and 5 bases, there was a span of 15 bases. This CDR3 is 14 amino acids long. The DNA for the CDR3 is TGTGCCAGCAGTTCGGGTAGCAGGAGGGACGAGCAGTACCTC. It specifies CASSSGSRRDEQYL.

This clonotype was observed at least ten times. This chain connects TRBV12-3 or TRBV12-4 to TRBJ1-2, with 8 bases matching TRBD1. There are 14 residues in the CDR3. Losses at the gene ends were 5 bases for V and 2 bases for J; bases not matched to a gene: 4. The CDR3 is CASSTWTGNYGYTF. The DNA of the CDR3 is TGTGCCAGCAGTACCTGGACAGGGAACTATGGCTACACCTTC.

The genes are TRBV5-4 and TRBJ1-2; D might be TRBD1 (6 bases). The germline V gene has CDR1 SGHNT and CDR2 YYREEE (reference sequence). V lost 6 bases, J lost 3 bases, and 15 bases lay in between. This CDR3 contains 14 residues. In DNA, the CDR3 is TGTGCCAGCAACTCCGGGGGCTCGGACTATGGCTACACCTTC. It is translated as CASNSGGSDYGYTF.

This clonotype was seen repeatedly, ten times or more. The V gene is TRBV6-1, the J gene TRBJ2-7; 8 positions agree with TRBD2. Germline loops: CDR1 MNHNS, CDR2 SASEGT. V shed 6 bases, J shed 5 bases, and the junction held 9 bases outside the gene matches. The CDR3 covers 14 residues. In DNA form, the CDR3 reads TGTGCCAGCAGAAGGGTTAGCGGGGCCGACGAGCAGTACTTC. It translates to CASRRVSGADEQYF.

In its sample, this clonotype was seen many times. The rearrangement links TRBV20-1 to TRBJ2-1; TRBD2 agrees at 9 bases. The CDR3 runs 13 residues. CDR1 DFQATT and CDR2 SNEGSKA come from the germline V gene (reference sequence). V was clipped by 6 bases and J by 3 bases; unmatched bases: 3. Here the CDR3 reads CSAAGGDYNEQFF. CDR3 DNA sequence: TGCAGTGCGGCGGGAGGGGACTACAATGAGCAGTTCTTC.